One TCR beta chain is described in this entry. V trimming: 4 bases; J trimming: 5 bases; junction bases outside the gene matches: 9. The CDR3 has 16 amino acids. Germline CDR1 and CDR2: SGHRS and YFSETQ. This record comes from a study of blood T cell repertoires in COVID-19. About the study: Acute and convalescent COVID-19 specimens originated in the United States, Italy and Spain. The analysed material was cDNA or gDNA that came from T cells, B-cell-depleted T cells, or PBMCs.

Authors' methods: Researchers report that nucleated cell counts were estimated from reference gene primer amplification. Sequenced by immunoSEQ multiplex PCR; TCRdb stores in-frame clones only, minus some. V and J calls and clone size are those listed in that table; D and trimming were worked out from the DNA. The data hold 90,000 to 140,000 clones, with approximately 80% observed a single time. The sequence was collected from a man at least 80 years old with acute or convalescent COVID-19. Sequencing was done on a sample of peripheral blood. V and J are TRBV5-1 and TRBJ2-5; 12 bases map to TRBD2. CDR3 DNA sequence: TGCGCCAGCAGCCAAGGACTAGCGGGGACTGGGGAGACCCAGTACTTC. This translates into CASSQGLAGTGETQYF.